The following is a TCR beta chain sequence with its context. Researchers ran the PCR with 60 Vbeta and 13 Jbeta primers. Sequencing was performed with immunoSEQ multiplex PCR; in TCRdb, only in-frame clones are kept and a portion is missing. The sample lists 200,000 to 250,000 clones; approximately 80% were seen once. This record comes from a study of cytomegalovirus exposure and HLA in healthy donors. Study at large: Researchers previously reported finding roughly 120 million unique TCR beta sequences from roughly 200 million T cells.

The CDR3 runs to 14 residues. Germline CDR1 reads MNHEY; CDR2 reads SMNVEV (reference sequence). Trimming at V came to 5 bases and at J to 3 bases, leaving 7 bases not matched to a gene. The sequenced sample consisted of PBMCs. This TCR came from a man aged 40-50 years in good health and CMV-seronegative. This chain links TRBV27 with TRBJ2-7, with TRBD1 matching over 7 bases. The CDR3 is CASSRTGLIYEQYF. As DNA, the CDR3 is TGTGCCAGCAGTCGGACAGGCCTAATCTACGAGCAGTACTTC.